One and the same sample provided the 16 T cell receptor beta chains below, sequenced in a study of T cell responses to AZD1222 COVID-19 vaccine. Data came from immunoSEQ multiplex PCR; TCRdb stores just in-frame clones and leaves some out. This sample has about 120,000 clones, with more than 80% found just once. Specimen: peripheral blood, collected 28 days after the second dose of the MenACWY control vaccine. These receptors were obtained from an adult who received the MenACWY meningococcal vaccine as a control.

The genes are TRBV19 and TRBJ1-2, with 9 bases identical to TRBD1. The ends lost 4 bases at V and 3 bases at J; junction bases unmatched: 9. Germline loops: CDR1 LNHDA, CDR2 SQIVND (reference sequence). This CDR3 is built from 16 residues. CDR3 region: CASSTLLQGAYYGYTF. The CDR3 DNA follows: TGTGCCAGTAGTACCCTACTACAGGGGGCCTACTATGGCTACACCTTC.

The CDR3 DNA is TGTGCCAGCAGCGTAGCGGGGGGGCCTAGCACAGATACGCAGTATTTT. Its protein product is CASSVAGGPSTDTQYF. This rearrangement joins TRBV9 to TRBJ2-3, with TRBD2 identical over 8 bases. There are 16 residues in the CDR3. Germline lookup yields CDR1 SGDLS and CDR2 YYNGEE. V shed 0 bases and J 0 bases; nucleotides not matched to a gene: 3.

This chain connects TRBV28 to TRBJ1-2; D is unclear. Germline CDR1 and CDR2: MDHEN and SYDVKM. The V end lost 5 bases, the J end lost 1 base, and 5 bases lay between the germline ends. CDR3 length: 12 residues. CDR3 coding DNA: TGTGCCAGCAGTCGCAGTAACTATGGCTACACCTTC. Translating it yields CASSRSNYGYTF.

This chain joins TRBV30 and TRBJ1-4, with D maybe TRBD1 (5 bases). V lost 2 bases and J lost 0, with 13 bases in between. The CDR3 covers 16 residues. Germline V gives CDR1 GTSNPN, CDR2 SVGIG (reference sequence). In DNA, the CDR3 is TGTGCCTGGAGTCAGGGACCGACTGCAACTAATGAAAAACTGTTTTTT. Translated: CAWSQGPTATNEKLFF.

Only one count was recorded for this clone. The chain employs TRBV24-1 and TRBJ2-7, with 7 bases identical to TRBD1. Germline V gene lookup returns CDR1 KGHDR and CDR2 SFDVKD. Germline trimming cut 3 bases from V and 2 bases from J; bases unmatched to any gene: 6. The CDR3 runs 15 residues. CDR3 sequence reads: CATSDHRDRPYEQYF. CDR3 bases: TGTGCCACCAGTGATCACAGGGACAGACCCTACGAGCAGTACTTC.

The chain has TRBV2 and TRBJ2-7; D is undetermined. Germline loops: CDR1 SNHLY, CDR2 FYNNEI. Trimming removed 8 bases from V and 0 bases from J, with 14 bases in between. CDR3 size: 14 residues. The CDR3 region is CASSQWTYSYEQYF. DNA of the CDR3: TGTGCCAGCTCACAATGGACCTACTCCTACGAGCAGTACTTC.

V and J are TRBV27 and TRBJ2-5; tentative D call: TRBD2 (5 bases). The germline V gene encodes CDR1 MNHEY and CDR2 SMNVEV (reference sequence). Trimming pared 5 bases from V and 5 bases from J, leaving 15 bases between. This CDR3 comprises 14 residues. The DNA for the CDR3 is TGTGCCAGCAGTACGCGCCACGGCGGGGAGACCCAGTACTTC. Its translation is CASSTRHGGETQYF.

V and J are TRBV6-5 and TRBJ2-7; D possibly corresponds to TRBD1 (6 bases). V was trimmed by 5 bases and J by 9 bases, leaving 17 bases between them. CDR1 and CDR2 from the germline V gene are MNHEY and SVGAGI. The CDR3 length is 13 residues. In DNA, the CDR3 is TGTGCCAGCAGTCAGGGACAACACTCGGGGCAGTACGTC. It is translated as CASSQGQHSGQYV.

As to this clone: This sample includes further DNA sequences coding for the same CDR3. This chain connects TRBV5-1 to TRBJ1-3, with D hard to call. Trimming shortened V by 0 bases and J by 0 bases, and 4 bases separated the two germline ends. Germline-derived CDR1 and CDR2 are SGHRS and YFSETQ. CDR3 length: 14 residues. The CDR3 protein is CASSLEGSGNTIYF. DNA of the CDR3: TGCGCCAGCAGCTTGGAGGGCTCTGGAAACACCATATATTTT.

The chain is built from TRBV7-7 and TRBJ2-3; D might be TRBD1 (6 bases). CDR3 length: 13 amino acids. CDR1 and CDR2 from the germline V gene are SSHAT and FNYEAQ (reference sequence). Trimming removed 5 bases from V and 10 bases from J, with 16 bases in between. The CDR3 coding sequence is TGTGCCAGCAGCCTACTTACCCAGGGGCCGCAGTATTTT. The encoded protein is CASSLLTQGPQYF.

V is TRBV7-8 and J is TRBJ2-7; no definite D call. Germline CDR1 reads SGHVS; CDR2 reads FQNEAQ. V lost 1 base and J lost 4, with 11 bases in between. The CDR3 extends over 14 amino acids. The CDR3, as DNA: TGTGCCAGCAGCTTAGGCTCCGGACGATACGAGCAGTACGTC. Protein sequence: CASSLGSGRYEQYV.

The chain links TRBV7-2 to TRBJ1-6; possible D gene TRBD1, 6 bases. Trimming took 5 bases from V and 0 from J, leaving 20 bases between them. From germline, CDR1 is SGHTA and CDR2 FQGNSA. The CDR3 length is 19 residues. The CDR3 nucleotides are TGTGCCAGCAGCCTAAACGGGGGCTCCAGGGGCTCCTATAATTCACCCCTCCACTTT. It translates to CASSLNGGSRGSYNSPLHF.

This CDR3 reads CASSSGNPSSGANVLTF. The CDR3 bases are TGTGCCAGCAGCTCAGGAAACCCAAGCTCTGGGGCCAACGTCCTGACTTTC. The chain employs TRBV5-6 and TRBJ2-6; no reliable D call. This CDR3 region has 17 residues. V was pared by 3 bases and J by 0 bases, with 13 bases between. CDR1 and CDR2 from the germline V gene are SGHDT and YYEEEE.

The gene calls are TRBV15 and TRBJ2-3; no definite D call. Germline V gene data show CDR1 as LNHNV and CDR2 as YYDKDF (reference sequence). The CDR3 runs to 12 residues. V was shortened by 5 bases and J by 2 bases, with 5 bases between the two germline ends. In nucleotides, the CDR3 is TGTGCCACCAGCCGCATCACAGATACGCAGTATTTT. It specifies CATSRITDTQYF.

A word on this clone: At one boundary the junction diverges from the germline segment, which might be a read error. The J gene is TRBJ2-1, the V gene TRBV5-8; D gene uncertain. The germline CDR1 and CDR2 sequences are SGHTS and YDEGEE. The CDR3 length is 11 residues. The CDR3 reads CASSFYYEQFF. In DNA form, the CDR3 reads TGTGCCAGCAGCTTCTACTATGAGCAGTTCTTC.

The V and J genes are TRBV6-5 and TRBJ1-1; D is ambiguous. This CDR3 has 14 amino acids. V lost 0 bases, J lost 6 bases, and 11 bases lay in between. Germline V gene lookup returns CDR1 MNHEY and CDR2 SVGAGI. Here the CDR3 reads CASSYSGQRSEAFF. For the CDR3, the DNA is TGTGCCAGCAGTTACTCGGGCCAGAGATCTGAAGCTTTCTTT.